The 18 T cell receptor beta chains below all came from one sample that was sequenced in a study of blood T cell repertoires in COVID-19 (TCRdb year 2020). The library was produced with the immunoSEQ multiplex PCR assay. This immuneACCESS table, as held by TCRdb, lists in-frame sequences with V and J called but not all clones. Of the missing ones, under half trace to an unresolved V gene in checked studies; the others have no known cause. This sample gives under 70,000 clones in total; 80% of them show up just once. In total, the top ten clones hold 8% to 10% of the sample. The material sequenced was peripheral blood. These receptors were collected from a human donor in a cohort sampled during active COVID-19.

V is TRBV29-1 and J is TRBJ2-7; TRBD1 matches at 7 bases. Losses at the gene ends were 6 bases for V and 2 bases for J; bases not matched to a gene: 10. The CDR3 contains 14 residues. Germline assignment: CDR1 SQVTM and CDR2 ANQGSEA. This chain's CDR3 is CSVARDRAPYEQYF. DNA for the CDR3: TGCAGCGTCGCCCGCGACAGGGCCCCCTACGAGCAGTACTTC.

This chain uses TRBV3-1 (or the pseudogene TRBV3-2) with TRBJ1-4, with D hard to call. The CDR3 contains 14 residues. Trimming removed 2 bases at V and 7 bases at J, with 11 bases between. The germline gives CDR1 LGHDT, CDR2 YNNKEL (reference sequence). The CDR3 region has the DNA TGTGCCAGCAGCCAACGGGTCGCAAGTGAAAAACTGTTTTTT. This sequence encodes CASSQRVASEKLFF.

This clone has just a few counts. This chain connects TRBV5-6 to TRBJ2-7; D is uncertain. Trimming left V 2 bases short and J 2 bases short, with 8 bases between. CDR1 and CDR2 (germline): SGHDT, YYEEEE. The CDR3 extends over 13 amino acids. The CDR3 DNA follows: TGTGCCAGCAGCTTCTCGACAACCTACGAGCAGTACTTC. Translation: CASSFSTTYEQYF.

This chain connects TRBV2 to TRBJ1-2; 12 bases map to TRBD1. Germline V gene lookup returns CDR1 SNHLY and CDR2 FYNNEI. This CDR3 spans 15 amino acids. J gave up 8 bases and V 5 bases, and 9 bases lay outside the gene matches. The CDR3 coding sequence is TGTGCCAGCAGTTATACGGGACAGGGGGCGACAGGCTACACCTTC. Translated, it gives CASSYTGQGATGYTF.

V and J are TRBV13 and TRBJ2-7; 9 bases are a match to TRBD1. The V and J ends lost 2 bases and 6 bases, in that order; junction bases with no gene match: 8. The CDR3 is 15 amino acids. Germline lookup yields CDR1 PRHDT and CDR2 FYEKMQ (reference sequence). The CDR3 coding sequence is TGTGCCAGCAGCTTATATGGGACAGGGTCCCTCGAGCAGTACTTC. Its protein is CASSLYGTGSLEQYF.

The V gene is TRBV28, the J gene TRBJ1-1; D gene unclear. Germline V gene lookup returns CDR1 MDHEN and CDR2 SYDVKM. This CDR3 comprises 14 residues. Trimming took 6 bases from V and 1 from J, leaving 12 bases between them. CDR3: CASRPPSRNTEAFF. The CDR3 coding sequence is TGTGCCAGCAGACCTCCGTCCAGGAACACTGAAGCTTTCTTT.

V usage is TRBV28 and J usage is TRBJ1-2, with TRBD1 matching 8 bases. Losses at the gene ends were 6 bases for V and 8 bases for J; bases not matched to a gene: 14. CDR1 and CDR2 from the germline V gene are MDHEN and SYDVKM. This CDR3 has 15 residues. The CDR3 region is CASRRGGGRGQGYTF. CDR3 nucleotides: TGTGCCAGCAGACGAGGCGGGGGCAGGGGGCAAGGCTACACCTTC.

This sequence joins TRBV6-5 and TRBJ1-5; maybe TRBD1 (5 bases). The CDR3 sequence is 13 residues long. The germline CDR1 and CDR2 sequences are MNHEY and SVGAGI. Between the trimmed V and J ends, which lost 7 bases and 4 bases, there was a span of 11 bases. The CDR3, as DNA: TGTGCCAGCACGACAGAGAATAATCAGCCCCAGCATTTT. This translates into CASTTENNQPQHF.

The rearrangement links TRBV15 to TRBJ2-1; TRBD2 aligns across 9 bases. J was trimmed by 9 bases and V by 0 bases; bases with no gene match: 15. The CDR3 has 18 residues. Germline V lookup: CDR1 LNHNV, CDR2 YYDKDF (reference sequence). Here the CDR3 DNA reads TGTGCCACCAGCAGAGATCGCTTCGCTAGCGGGAAGGCAGGTGAGCAGTTCTTC. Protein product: CATSRDRFASGKAGEQFF.

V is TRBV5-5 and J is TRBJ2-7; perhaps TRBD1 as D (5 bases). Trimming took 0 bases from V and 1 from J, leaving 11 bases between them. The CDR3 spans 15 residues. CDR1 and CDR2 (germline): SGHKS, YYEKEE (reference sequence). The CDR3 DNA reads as TGTGCCAGCAGCTTGGGATGGGGCCAATCCTACGAGCAGTACTTC. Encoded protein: CASSLGWGQSYEQYF.

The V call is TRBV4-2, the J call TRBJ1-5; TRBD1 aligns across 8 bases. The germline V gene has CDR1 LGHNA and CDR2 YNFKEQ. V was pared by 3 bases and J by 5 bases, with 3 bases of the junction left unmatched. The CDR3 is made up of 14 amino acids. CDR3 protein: CASSHTGGDQPQHF. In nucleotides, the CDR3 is TGTGCCAGCAGCCATACAGGGGGGGATCAGCCCCAGCATTTT.

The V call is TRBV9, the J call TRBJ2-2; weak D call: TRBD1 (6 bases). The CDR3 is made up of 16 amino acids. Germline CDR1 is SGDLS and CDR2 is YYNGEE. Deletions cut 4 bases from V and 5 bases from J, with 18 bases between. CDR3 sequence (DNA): TGTGCCAGCAGCCCCCCCGTCAGGGGCAGGACCGGGGAGCTGTTTTTT. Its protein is CASSPPVRGRTGELFF.

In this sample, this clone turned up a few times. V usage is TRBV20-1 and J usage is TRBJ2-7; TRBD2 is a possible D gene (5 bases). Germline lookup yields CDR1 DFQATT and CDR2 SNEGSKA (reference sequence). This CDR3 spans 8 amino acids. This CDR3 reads CRAGEQYF. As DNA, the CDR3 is TGCAGGGCGGGCGAGCAGTACTTC.

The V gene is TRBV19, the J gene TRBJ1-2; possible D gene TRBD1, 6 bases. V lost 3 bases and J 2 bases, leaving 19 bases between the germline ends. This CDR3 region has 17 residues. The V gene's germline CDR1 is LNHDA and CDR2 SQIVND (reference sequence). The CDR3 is CASSMGTGMRANYGYTF. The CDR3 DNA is TGTGCCAGTAGTATGGGCACAGGGATGAGGGCGAACTATGGCTACACCTTC.

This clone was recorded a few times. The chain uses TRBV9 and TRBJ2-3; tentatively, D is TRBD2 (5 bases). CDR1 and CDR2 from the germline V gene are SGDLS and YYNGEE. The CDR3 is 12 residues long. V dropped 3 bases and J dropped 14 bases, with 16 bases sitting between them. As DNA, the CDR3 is TGTGCCAGCAGCGCCGATGGCGGAGAGGGGTATTTT. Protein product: CASSADGGEGYF.

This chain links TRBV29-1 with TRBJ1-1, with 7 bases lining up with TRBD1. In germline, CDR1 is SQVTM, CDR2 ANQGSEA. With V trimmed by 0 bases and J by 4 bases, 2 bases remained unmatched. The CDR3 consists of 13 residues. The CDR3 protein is CSVEDHRGTEAFF. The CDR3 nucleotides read TGCAGCGTTGAAGATCACAGGGGCACTGAAGCTTTCTTT.

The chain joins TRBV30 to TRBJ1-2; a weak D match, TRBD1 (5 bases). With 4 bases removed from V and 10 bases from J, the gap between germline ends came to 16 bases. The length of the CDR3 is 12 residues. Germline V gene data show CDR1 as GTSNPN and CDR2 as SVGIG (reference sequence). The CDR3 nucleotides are TGTGCCTGGACTACAGGCCCATTTTCCTACACCTTC. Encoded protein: CAWTTGPFSYTF. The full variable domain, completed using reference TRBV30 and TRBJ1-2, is SQTIHQWPATLVQPVGSPLSLECTVEGTSNPNLYWYRQAAGRGLQLLFYSVGIGQISSEVPQNLSASRPQDRQFILSSKKLLLSDSGFYLCAWTTGPFSYTFGSGTRLTVV.

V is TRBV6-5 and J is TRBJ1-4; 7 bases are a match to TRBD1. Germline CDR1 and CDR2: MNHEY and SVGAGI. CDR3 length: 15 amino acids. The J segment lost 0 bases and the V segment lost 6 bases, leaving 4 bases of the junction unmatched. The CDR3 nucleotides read TGTGCCAGCAGACGAACAGGGGCAACTAATGAAAAACTGTTTTTT. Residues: CASRRTGATNEKLFF.